The sequence of this T cell receptor (beta chain) was determined in a study of cytomegalovirus exposure and HLA in healthy donors. Study-wide background: An early release of data contained some 80 million unique TCRs, which came from HLA-typed donors. Study-level findings and limits: Later genetic work tied a missense DCLRE1C variant to beta-chain V and J trimming. CMV serostatus was the only immune exposure information that was available.

J lost 5 bases, V lost 3 bases, and 5 bases had no gene match. Germline CDR1 is SGDLS and CDR2 is YYNGEE. The CDR3 spans 14 residues. Of note for this clone: What it recognizes is unknown.

The PCR ran on 60 Vbeta and 13 Jbeta primers. Sequenced by immunoSEQ multiplex PCR; TCRdb stores in-frame clones only, minus some. Of under 200,000 clones listed, around 77% are singletons. The chain carries TRBV9 and TRBJ2-3, with 8 positions matching TRBD2. The origin of this receptor is a woman in her 30s in good health and CMV-seronegative. Sequencing input: PBMCs. The CDR3 here is CASSGGGLVDTQYF. CDR3 sequence (DNA): TGTGCCAGCAGCGGCGGGGGGTTGGTAGATACGCAGTATTTT.